Listed below are T cell receptor beta chains from one sample, sequenced in a study of beta chain features in type 1 diabetes. Assay: immunoSEQ multiplex PCR; the TCRdb copy retains only in-frame clones and omits some. The sample lists some 270,000 clones; around 9.9% were seen once. Material for sequencing was naive CD4+ T cells from blood. These receptor sequences come from a young man with type 1 diabetes. Each CDR3 is given with its conserved first and last residue. D genes are given only for firm matches. Size is stated for part of the rows, as once, few or many counts, or as a class when the clone is expanded.

few | TRBJ1-3 | TRBV30 | TRBD1 | TGTGCCTGCAGACAGGGGATTGGAAACACCATATATTTT | CACRQGIGNTIYF
few | TRBJ1-4 | TRBV29-1 | . | TGCAGCGTGATAGCCACCGCTAATGAAAAACTGTTTTTT | CSVIATANEKLFF
few | TRBJ2-7 | TRBV29-1 | . | TGCAGCGCTACCAAGGAGAGCTCCTACGAGCAGTACTTC | CSATKESSYEQYF
. | TRBJ1-5 | TRBV18 | TRBD1 | TGTGCCAGCTCACCAACCGGGACAGGGGGCCGGGATAGCAATCAGCCCCAGCATTTT | CASSPTGTGGRDSNQPQHF
few | TRBJ2-5 | TRBV29-1 | . | TGCAGCGTCGCACCAGGGCTAGAGACCCAGTACTTC | CSVAPGLETQYF
few | TRBJ1-4 | TRBV7-2 | . | TGTGCCAGCAGCTTAGCCGGGGGAAGAACTAATGAAAAACTGTTTTTT | CASSLAGGRTNEKLFF
. | TRBJ2-3 | TRBV11-2 | . | TGTGCCAGCAGCTCCCAGCCGAGGGATACGCAGTATTTT | CASSSQPRDTQYF
. | TRBJ2-7 | TRBV27 | . | TGTGCCAGCAGTTTATCGATGGGCAGCTCCTACGAGCAGTACTTC | CASSLSMGSSYEQYF
once | TRBJ1-2 | TRBV28 | TRBD1 | TGTGCCAGCAGTTCGCAGGGGGCGTGGGTGGATGGCTACACCTTC | CASSSQGAWVDGYTF
few | TRBJ1-2 | TRBV7-3 | . | TGTGCCAGCAGCTCCGGACTAACTGCAGGTGGCTACACCTTC | CASSSGLTAGGYTF
few | TRBJ2-5 | TRBV10-3 | . | TGTGCCATCAGTGATCAAGTGCAGGAGACCCAGTACTTC | CAISDQVQETQYF
few | TRBJ2-5 | TRBV4-3 | TRBD1 | TGCGCCAGCAGCCCGGACAGGGGATGGGAGACCCAGTACTTC | CASSPDRGWETQYF
. | TRBJ2-7 | TRBV28 | TRBD1 | TGTGCCAGCAGTTTAGGGACAGGGTCTTGTAACTTC | CASSLGTGSCNF
few | TRBJ1-6 | TRBV2 | TRBD1 | TGTGCCAGCAGACCAACCGGGACAGGGAACTCACCCCTCCACTTT | CASRPTGTGNSPLHF
. | TRBJ2-7 | TRBV18 | TRBD2 | TGTGCCAGCTCACCGGCTAGCGGCTACGAGCAGTACTTC | CASSPASGYEQYF
few | TRBJ2-1 | TRBV11-2 | TRBD2 | TGTGCCAGCAGCTCCCGACTAGCGGGGGGGGATGAGCAGTTCTTC | CASSSRLAGGDEQFF
. | TRBJ2-7 | TRBV28 | . | TGTGCCAGCCGCGGCGCGAGGGAGCAGTACTTC | CASRGAREQYF
few | TRBJ2-3 | TRBV29-1 | . | TGCAGCGTTGGAACGGGGGGCTCGAAAGATACGCAGTATTTT | CSVGTGGSKDTQYF
few | TRBJ1-5 | TRBV2 | . | TGTGCCAGCAGTTTGGAGCGAGGGCAGCCCCAGCATTTT | CASSLERGQPQHF
. | TRBJ2-6 | TRBV5-1 | . | TGCGCCAGCAGCTTGGACAGTAACTCTGGGGCCAACGTCCTGACTTTC | CASSLDSNSGANVLTF
. | TRBJ2-7 | TRBV28 | . | TGTGCCAGCAGTCCAGGCTCCTACGAGCAGTACTTC | CASSPGSYEQYF
. | TRBJ2-7 | TRBV19 | TRBD1 | TGTGCCAGTAGTACTACAGGGGAATCCTACGAGCAGTACTTC | CASSTTGESYEQYF
. | TRBJ2-1 | TRBV25-1 | TRBD2 | TGTGCCAGCAGCTCACCTCCCGGACTAGGCAATGAGCAGTTCTTC | CASSSPPGLGNEQFF
few | TRBJ2-3 | TRBV4-2 | . | TGTGCCAGCAGCCAACAAGAGGGGGGCACAGATACGCAGTATTTT | CASSQQEGGTDTQYF
few | TRBJ1-2 | TRBV25-1 | TRBD1 | TGTGCCAGCAGTCAAAGGACAGGGAGCTATGGCTACACCTTC | CASSQRTGSYGYTF
few | TRBJ1-4 | TRBV19 | . | TGTGCCAGTAGTAGGAGAGGGAAACTGTTTTTT | CASSRRGKLFF
few | TRBJ2-1 | TRBV10-3 | TRBD2 | TGTGCCATCAGTGATCCGGGACTAGCGGCTAACAATGAGCAGTTCTTC | CAISDPGLAANNEQFF
few | TRBJ2-4 | TRBV10-3 | TRBD1 | TGTGCCATCAGTGATTCGGGACAGGGGAGCATTCAGTACTTC | CAISDSGQGSIQYF
. | TRBJ2-7 | TRBV30 | . | TGTGCCTGGCGGCAGGCCAGCTCCTACGAGCAGTACTTC | CAWRQASSYEQYF
few | TRBJ1-2 | TRBV7-9 | . | TGTGCCAGCAGCCCGGCAGGGTCCGACTATGGCTACACCTTC | CASSPAGSDYGYTF
. | TRBJ1-1 | TRBV6-1 | . | TGTGCCACCGCTGACATACGGAACACTGAAGCTTTCTTT | CATADIRNTEAFF
few | TRBJ2-1 | TRBV10-3 | . | TGTGCCATCAGTGGACAGAATGAGCAGTTCTTC | CAISGQNEQFF
few | TRBJ2-7 | TRBV7-9 | TRBD1 | TGTGCCAGCAGCAGGGACAGGGGGTTCTACGAGCAGTACTTC | CASSRDRGFYEQYF
. | TRBJ1-5 | TRBV25-1 | . | TGTGCCAGCAGTGATATTCGGGAAGGAGCGAGCAATCAGCCCCAGCATTTT | CASSDIREGASNQPQHF
. | TRBJ2-5 | TRBV9 | TRBD2 | TGTGCCAGCAGCCGAAGCGGGGCAGCACAAGAGACCCAGTACTTC | CASSRSGAAQETQYF
few | TRBJ1-1 | TRBV10-3 | TRBD1 | TGTGCCATCAGTGATAGTACAGGGGCGAACACTGAAGCTTTCTTT | CAISDSTGANTEAFF
. | TRBJ2-3 | TRBV7-2 | TRBD2 | TGTGCCAGCAGCCCTGGACTAGCGGGGGGCACAGATACGCAGTATTTT | CASSPGLAGGTDTQYF
. | TRBJ1-2 | TRBV18 | . | TGTGCCAGCTCACCACAACAGGACAACTATGGCTACACCTTC | CASSPQQDNYGYTF
. | TRBJ1-1 | TRBV10-3 | . | TGTGCCTCCAGGGCGGTAAACACTGAAGCTTTCTTT | CASRAVNTEAFF
. | TRBJ2-3 | TRBV15 | . | TGTGCCACCAGCAGAGATCGGAGCGGCTCGATCACAGATACGCAGTATTTT | CATSRDRSGSITDTQYF
few | TRBJ1-3 | TRBV14 | . | TGTGCCAGCAGCCAAGATCGAACAGGCAACTCTGGAAACACCATATATTTT | CASSQDRTGNSGNTIYF
. | TRBJ2-1 | TRBV5-4 | TRBD1 | TGTGCCAGCAGCTCGAACCCCTCGGGACAGGGGATCCATGAGCAGTTCTTC | CASSSNPSGQGIHEQFF
few | TRBJ1-2 | TRBV4-3 | TRBD1 | TGCGCCAGCAGCCGTGGACAGGGGAGCTATGGCTACACCTTC | CASSRGQGSYGYTF
few | TRBJ1-5 | TRBV19 | . | TGTGCCAGTATGCTCCGGTGGGGCCCCAATCAGCCCCAGCATTTT | CASMLRWGPNQPQHF
. | TRBJ1-5 | TRBV29-1 | TRBD1 | TGCAGCGCCGGGACAGGGTGGAATCAGCCCCAGCATTTT | CSAGTGWNQPQHF